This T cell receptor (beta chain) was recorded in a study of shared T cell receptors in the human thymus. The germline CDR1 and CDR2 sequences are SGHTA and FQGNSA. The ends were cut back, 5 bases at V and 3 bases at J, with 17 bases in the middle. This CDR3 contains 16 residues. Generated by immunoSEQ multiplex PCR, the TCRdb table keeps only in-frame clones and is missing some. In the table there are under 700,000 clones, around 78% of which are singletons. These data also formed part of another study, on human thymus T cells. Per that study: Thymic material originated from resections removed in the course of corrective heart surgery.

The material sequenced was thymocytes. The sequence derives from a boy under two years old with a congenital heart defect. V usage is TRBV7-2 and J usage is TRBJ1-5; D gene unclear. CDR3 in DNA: TGTGCCAGCAGCCCTAGAGAGGCAGTAAACAATCAGCCCCAGCATTTT. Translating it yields CASSPREAVNNQPQHF.